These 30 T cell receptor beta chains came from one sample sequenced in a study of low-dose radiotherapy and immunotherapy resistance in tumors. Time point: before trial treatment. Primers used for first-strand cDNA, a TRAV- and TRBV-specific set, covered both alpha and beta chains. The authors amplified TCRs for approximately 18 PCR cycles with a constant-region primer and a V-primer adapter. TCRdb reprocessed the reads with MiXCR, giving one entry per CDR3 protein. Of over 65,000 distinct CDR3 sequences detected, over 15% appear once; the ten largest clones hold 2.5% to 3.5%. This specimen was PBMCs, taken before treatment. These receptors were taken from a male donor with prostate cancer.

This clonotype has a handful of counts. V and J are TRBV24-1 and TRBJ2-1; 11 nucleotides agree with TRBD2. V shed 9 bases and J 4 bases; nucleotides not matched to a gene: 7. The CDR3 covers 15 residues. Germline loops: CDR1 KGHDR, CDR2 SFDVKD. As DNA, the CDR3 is TGTGCCACCGGACCCGCTAGCGGGAGGTACAATGAGCAGTTCTTC. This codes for CATGPASGRYNEQFF.

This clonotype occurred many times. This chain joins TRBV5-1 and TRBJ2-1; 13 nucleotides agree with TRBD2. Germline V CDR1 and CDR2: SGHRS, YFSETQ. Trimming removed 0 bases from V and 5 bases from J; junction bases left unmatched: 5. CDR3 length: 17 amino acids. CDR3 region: CASSLVGLAGANNEQFF. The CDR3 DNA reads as TGCGCCAGCAGCTTGGTAGGACTAGCGGGGGCCAACAATGAGCAGTTCTTC.

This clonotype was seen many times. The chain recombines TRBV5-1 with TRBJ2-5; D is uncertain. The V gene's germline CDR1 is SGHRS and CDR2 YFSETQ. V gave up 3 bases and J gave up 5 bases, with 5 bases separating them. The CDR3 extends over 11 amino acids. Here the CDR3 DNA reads TGCGCCAGCAGCTCTCAGGAGACCCAGTACTTC. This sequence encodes CASSSQETQYF.

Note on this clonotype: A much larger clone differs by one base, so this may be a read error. CDR3 in DNA: TGTGCCAGCAGCTCTGAAGGGGGCGGTGAGCAGGTCTTC. Encoded protein: CASSSEGGGEQVF. The V gene is TRBV7-2, the J gene TRBJ2-1, with 7 bases aligning to TRBD1. The CDR3 sequence is 13 residues long. The germline CDR1 and CDR2 sequences are SGHTA and FQGNSA. The whole variable domain, filled in from reference TRBV7-2 and TRBJ2-1, reads GAGVSQSPSNKVTEKGKDVELRCDPISGHTALYWYRQSLGQGLEFLIYFQGNSAPDKSGLPSDRFSAERTGGSVSTLTIQRTQQEDSAVYLCASSSEGGGEQVFGPGTRLTVL.

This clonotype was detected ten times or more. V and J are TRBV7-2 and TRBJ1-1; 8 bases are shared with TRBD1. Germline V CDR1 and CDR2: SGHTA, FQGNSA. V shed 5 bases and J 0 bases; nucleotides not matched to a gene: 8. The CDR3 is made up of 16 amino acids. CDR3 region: CASSTRTGRVNTEAFF. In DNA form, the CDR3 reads TGTGCCAGCAGCACGCGGACAGGGCGGGTGAACACTGAAGCTTTCTTT.

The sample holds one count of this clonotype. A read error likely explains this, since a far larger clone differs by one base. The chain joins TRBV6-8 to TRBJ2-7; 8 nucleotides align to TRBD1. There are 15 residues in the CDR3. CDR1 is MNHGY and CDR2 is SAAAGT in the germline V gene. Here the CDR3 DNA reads TGTGCCTCCTCACCTCCCGGAGCAGGGGGCTACGAGCAGTCCTTC. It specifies CASSPPGAGGYEQSF.

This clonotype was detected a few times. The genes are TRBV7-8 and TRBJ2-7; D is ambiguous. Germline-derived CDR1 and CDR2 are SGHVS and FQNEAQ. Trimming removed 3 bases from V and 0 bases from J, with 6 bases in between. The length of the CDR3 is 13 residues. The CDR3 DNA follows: TGTGCCAGCAGCTTTACTGTCTCCTACGAGCAGTACTTC. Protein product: CASSFTVSYEQYF.

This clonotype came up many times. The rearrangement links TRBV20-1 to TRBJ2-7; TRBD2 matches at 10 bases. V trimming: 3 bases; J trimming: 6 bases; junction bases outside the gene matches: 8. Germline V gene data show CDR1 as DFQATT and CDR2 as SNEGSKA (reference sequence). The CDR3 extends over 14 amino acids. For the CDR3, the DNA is TGCAGTGCTAGTAAGCGGGGGGGCCTGGGCGAGCAGTACTTC. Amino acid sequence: CSASKRGGLGEQYF.

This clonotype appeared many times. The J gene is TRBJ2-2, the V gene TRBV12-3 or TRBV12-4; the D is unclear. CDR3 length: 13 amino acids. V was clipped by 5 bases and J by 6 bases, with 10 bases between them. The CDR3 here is CASSTRRAGELFF. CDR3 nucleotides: TGTGCCAGCAGTACCAGACGGGCCGGGGAGCTGTTTTTT.

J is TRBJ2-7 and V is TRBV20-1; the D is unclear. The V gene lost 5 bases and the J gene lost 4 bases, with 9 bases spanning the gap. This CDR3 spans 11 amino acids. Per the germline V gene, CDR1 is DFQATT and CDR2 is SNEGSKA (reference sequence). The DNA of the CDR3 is TGCAGTGCTCGAATTGGGTACGAGCAGTACTTC. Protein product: CSARIGYEQYF.

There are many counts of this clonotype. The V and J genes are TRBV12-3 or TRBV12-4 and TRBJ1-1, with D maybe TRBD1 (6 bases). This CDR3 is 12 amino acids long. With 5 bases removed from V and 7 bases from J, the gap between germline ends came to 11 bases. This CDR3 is CASSPLTGEAFF. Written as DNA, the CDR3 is TGTGCCAGCAGTCCACTGACAGGTGAAGCTTTCTTT.

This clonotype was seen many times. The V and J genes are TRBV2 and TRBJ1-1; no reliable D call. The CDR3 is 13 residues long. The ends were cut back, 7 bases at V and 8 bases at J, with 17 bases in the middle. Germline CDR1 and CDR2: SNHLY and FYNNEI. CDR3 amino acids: CASTTGPTREAFF. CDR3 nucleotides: TGTGCCAGCACCACCGGGCCCACAAGGGAAGCTTTCTTT.

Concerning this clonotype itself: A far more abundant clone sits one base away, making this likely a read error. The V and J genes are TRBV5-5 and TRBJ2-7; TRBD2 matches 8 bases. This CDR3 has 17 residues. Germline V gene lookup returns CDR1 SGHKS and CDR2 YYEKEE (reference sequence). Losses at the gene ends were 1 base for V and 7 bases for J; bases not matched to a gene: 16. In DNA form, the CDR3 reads TGTGCCAGCAGCTTGCCCGCGGGGGGCGGAGGAGGACATGAGCAGTACTTC. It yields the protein CASSLPAGGGGGHEQYF.

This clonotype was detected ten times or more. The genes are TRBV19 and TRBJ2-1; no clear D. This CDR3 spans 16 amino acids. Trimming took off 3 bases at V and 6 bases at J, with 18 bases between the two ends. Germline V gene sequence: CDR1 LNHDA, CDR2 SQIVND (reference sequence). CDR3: CASSISAAERRNEQFF. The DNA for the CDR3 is TGTGCCAGTAGTATTTCTGCGGCAGAACGACGCAATGAGCAGTTCTTC.

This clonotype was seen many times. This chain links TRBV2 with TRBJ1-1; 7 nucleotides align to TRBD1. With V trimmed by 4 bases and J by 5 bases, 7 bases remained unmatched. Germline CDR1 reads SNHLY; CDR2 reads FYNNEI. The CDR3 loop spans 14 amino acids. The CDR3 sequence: CASSAHQGGTEAFF. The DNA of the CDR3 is TGTGCCAGCAGTGCCCACCAGGGGGGTACTGAAGCTTTCTTT.

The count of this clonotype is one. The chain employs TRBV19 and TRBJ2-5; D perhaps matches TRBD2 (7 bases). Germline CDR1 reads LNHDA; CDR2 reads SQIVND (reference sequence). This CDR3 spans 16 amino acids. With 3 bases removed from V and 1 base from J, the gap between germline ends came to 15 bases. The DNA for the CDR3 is TGTGCCAGTAGTATTGGGGAGGGGACACCCCAAGAGACCCAGTACTTC. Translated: CASSIGEGTPQETQYF. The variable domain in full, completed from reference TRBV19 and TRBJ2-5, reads DGGITQSPKYLFRKEGQNVTLSCEQNLNHDAMYWYRQDPGQGLRLIYYSQIVNDFQKGDIAEGYSVSREKKESFPLTVTSAQKNPTAFYLCASSIGEGTPQETQYFGPGTRLLVL.

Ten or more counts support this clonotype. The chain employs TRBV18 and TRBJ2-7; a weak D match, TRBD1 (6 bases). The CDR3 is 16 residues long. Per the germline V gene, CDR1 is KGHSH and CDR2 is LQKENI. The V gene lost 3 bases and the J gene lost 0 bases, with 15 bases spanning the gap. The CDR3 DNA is TGTGCCAGCTCACCCTTACAGGGCCAAAGCTCCTACGAGCAGTACTTC. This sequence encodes CASSPLQGQSSYEQYF.

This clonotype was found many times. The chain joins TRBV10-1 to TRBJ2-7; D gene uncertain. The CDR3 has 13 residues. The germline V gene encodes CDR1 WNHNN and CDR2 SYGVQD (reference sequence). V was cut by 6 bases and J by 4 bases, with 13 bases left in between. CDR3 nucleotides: TGCGCCAGCAGCCACGGGCTGGGATACGAGCAGTACTTC. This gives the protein CASSHGLGYEQYF.

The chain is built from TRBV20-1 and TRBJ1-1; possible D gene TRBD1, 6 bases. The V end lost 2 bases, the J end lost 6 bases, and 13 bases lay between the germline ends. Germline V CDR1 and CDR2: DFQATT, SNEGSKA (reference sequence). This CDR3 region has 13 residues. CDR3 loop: CSARTQGRPEAFF. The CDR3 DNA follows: TGCAGTGCTAGAACACAGGGTCGCCCTGAAGCTTTCTTT.

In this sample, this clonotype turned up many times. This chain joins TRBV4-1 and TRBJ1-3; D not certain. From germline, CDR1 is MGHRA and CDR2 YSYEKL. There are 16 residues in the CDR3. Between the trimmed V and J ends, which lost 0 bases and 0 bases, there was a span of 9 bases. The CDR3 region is CASSQEWLSSGNTIYF. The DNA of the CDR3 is TGCGCCAGCAGCCAAGAGTGGCTTAGCTCTGGAAACACCATATATTTT.

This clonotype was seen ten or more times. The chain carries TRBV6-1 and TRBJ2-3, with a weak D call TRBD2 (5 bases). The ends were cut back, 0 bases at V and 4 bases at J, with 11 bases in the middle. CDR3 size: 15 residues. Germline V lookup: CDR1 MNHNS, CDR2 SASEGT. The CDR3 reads CASSEAWGVADTQYF. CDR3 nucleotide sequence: TGTGCCAGCAGTGAAGCGTGGGGAGTCGCAGATACGCAGTATTTT.

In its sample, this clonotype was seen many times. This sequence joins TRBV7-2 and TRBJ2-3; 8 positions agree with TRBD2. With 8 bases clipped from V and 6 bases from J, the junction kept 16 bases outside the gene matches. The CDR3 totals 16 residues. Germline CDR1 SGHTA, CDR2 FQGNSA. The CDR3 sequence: CASAPGGLEGSDTQYF. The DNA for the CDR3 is TGTGCCAGCGCCCCCGGGGGACTAGAAGGTTCGGATACGCAGTATTTT.

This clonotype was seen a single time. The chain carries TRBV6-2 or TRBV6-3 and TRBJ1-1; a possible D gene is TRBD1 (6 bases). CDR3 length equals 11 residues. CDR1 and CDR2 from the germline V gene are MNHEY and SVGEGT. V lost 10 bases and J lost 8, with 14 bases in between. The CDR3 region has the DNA TGTGCCACCCGAGGGGGAACAGAAGCTTTCTTT. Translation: CATRGGTEAFF.

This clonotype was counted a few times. CDR3 in DNA: TGTGCCAGCAGCGCTGACAGAGACTATGGCTACACCTTC. Amino acid sequence: CASSADRDYGYTF. The chain combines TRBV5-5 with TRBJ1-2, with D tentatively TRBD1 (5 bases). This CDR3 spans 13 amino acids. V shed 4 bases and J shed 3 bases, with 10 bases lying between them. CDR1 is SGHKS and CDR2 is YYEKEE in the germline V gene (reference sequence).

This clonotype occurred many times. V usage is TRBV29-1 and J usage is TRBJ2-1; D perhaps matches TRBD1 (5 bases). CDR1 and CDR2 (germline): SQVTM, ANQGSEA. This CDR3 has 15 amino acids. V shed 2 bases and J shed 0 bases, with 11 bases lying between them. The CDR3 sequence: CSVELVGASYNEQFF. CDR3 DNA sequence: TGCAGCGTTGAATTGGTTGGGGCCTCCTACAATGAGCAGTTCTTC.

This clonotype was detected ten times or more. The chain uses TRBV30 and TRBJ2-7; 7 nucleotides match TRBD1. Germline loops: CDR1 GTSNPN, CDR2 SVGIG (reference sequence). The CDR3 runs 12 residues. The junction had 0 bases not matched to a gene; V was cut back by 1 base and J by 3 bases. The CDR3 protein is CAWSGTGYEQYF. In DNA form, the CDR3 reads TGTGCCTGGAGTGGGACAGGCTACGAGCAGTACTTC.

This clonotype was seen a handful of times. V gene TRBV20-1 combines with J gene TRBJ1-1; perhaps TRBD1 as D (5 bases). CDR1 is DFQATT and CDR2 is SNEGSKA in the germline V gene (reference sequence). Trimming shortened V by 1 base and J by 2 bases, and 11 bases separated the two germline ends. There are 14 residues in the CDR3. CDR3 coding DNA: TGCAGTGCTAGAGTTAGCCAGGGAAACACTGAAGCTTTCTTT. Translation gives CSARVSQGNTEAFF.

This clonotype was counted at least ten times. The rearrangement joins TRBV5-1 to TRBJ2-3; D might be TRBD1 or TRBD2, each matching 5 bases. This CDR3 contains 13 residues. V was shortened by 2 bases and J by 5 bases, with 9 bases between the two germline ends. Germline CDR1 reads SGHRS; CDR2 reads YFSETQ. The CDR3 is CASSLERGDTQYF. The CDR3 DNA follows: TGCGCCAGCAGCTTAGAGAGGGGAGATACGCAGTATTTT.

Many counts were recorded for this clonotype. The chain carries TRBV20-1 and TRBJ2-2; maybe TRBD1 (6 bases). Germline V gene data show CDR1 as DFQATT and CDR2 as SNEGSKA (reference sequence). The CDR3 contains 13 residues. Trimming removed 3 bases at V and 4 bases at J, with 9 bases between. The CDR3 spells CSASQGGTGELFF. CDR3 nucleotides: TGCAGTGCTAGTCAAGGGGGCACCGGGGAGCTGTTTTTT.

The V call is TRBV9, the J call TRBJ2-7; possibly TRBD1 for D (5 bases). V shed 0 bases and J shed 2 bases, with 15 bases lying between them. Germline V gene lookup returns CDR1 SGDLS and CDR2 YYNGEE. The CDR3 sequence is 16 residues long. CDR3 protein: CASSVDGQGPPYEQYF. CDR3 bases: TGTGCCAGCAGCGTAGATGGCCAGGGTCCCCCCTACGAGCAGTACTTC.